The entry below describes one TCR beta chain. Its antigen is unknown. Clones were read by immunoSEQ multiplex PCR, and TCRdb kept only the in-frame ones, dropping some. In the table there are some 140,000 clones, approximately 87% of which are singletons. Germline-derived CDR1 and CDR2 are MNHEY and SMNVEV (reference sequence). The CDR3 loop spans 15 amino acids. The V end lost 0 bases, the J end lost 3 bases, and 9 bases lay between the germline ends. The data stem from a study of cytomegalovirus exposure and HLA in healthy donors. Findings and caveats of the study: Later, an analysis found that TCR clusters from the first cohort tended to co-occur in the 120 validation repertoires. CMV antigen specificity of a few CMV-associated chains was confirmed in vitro. Most TCR sequences proved rare, with some public TCRs found in many donors. About 180 TCR beta chains were listed as cytomegalovirus-associated.

The chain couples TRBV27 to TRBJ2-1, with D maybe TRBD2 (6 bases). The sequence derives from a man younger than 35 in good health and CMV-seronegative. Sequencing was done on a sample of PBMCs. For the CDR3, the DNA is TGTGCCAGCAGTTTATCGGGAGGATACTACAATGAGCAGTTCTTC. The encoded protein is CASSLSGGYYNEQFF.